The table lists the clone carrying this T cell receptor (beta chain) with a count of one. As originally analysed: By means of reference gene primer amplification, nucleated cell counts were estimated. Method: immunoSEQ multiplex PCR; TCRdb's copy keeps in-frame clones and lacks some. The V and J calls and clone size come from that table; D and trimming were worked out from the DNA. The table shows about 140,000 clones, with 84% occurring only once. The data stem from a study of blood T cell repertoires in COVID-19. The source material was peripheral blood. The sequence derives from a young man with COVID-19, enrolled during active disease.

The CDR3 DNA reads as TGTGCCAGTAGTATGGACCCATCCAGGACGGGAGAGCAGTACTTC. Protein product: CASSMDPSRTGEQYF. The chain combines TRBV19 with TRBJ2-7; weak D call: TRBD2 (5 bases). Per germline, CDR1 LNHDA and CDR2 SQIVND (reference sequence). CDR3 length equals 15 residues. Trimming removed 3 bases at V and 7 bases at J, with 19 bases between.